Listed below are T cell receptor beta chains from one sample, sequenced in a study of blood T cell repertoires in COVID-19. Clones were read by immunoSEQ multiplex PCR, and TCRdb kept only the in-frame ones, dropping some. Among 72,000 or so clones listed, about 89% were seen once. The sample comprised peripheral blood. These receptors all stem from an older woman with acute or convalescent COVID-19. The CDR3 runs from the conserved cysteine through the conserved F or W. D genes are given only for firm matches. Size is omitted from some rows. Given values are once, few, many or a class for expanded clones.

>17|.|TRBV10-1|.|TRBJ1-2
CASRTREHISDIYGYTF
TGCGCCAGCAGGACCCGGGAACACATTTCCGACATATATGGCTACACCTTC
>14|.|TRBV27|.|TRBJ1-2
CASSLREFGYGYTF
TGTGCCAGCAGTTTGCGGGAGTTCGGCTATGGCTACACCTTC
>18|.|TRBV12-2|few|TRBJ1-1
CASRRHAGDRGMNTEAFF
TGTGCAAGTCGCCGTCACGCCGGGGACAGGGGTATGAACACTGAAGCTTTCTTT
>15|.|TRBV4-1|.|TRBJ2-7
CASSQRGGAAYEQYF
TGCGCCAGCAGCCAACGAGGGGGGGCCGCCTACGAGCAGTACTTC
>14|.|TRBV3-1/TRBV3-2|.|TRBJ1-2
CASSQSPGVRGYTF
TGTGCCAGCAGCCAGTCACCCGGGGTCCGTGGCTACACCTTC
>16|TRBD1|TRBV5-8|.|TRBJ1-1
CASSPDRGEKNTEAFF
TGTGCCAGCAGCCCTGACAGGGGAGAAAAGAACACTGAAGCTTTCTTT
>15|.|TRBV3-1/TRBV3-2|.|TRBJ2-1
CASSHEGGPYNEQFF
TGTGCCAGCAGCCACGAGGGGGGGCCTTACAATGAGCAGTTCTTC
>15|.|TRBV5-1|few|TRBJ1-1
CASSSFPQGRTEAFF
TGCGCCAGCAGCTCCTTTCCACAGGGTCGGACTGAAGCTTTCTTT
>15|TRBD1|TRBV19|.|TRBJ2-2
CASSIDQQGTGELFF
TGTGCCAGTAGTATAGATCAACAGGGGACCGGGGAGCTGTTTTTT
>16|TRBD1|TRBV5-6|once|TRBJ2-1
CASSLARQGVHNEQFF
TGTGCCAGCAGCTTGGCCAGACAGGGGGTGCACAATGAGCAGTTCTTC
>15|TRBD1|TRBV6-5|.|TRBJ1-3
CASRYQGQSGNTIYF
TGTGCCAGCAGGTATCAGGGACAGTCTGGAAACACCATATATTTT
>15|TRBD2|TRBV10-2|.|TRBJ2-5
CASTLGRGAEETQYF
TGCGCCAGCACCTTGGGGCGGGGGGCGGAAGAGACCCAGTACTTC
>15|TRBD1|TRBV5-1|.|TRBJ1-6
CASRTDRGPGSPLHF
TGCGCCAGCAGGACCGACAGGGGGCCGGGGTCACCCCTCCACTTT
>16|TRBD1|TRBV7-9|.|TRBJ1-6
CASSLVTGTAISPLHF
TGTGCCAGCAGCTTAGTTACAGGGACAGCCATTTCACCCCTCCACTTT
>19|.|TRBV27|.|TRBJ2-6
CASSPLGQLGASGANVLTF
TGTGCCAGCAGTCCCCTTGGACAGTTGGGGGCCTCTGGGGCCAACGTCCTGACTTTC
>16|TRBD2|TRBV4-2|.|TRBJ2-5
CASSQVQRGEQETQYF
TGTGCCAGCAGCCAAGTCCAGCGGGGAGAACAAGAGACCCAGTACTTC
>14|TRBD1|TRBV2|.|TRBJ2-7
CASRRGQELYEQYF
TGTGCCAGCCGTAGGGGACAGGAGCTCTACGAGCAGTACTTC
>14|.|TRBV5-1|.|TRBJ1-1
CASSLARGRAEAFF
TGCGCCAGCAGCTTGGCACGAGGGAGGGCTGAAGCTTTCTTT
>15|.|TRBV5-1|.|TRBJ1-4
CASSLAEFLREKLFF
TGCGCCAGCAGCTTGGCCGAGTTCCTTCGCGAAAAACTGTTTTTT
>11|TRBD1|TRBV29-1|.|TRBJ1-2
CSVGQGAGYTF
TGCAGCGTGGGACAGGGGGCCGGCTACACCTTC
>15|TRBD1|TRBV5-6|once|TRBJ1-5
CASSLAGGASQPQHF
TGTGCCAGCAGCTTGGCAGGGGGCGCGAGTCAGCCCCAGCATTTT
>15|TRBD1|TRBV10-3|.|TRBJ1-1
CAISPSTGEITEAFF
TGTGCCATCAGTCCTTCGACAGGGGAGATCACTGAAGCTTTCTTT
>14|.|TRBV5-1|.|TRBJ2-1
CASSLAGKDNEQFF
TGCGCCAGCAGCTTGGCAGGAAAGGACAATGAGCAGTTCTTC
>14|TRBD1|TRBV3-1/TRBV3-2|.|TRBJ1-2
CASSGRQGNYGYTF
TGTGCCAGCAGCGGGAGACAGGGTAACTATGGCTACACCTTC
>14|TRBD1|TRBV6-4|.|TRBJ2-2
CASSPGQGNGELFF
TGTGCCAGCAGTCCGGGACAGGGAAACGGGGAGCTGTTTTTT
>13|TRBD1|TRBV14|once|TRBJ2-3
CASSQADRETQYF
TGTGCCAGCAGCCAAGCGGACAGGGAAACGCAGTATTTT
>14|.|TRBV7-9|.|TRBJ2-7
CASSSGTPWGEQYF
TGTGCCAGCAGTTCCGGGACACCGTGGGGAGAGCAGTACTTC
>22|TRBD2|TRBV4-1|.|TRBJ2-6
CASSQDSHSAGTYPSGANVLTF
TGCGCCAGCAGCCAGGACTCCCATTCAGCGGGAACTTATCCCTCTGGGGCCAACGTCCTGACTTTC